This T cell receptor (beta chain) was found in a study of T-cell memory formation after mild COVID-19. As for this clonotype: Its antigen is unidentified.

TCRdb independently ran MiXCR on the 5' RACE reads; one entry per CDR3 protein. Of under 150,000 distinct CDR3 sequences listed, about 20% were seen once; the top ten hold roughly 40%. The CDR3 runs 17 residues. The germline V gene has CDR1 MNHEY and CDR2 SVGAGI. J was trimmed by 0 bases and V by 1 base; bases with no gene match: 2. Study conclusions and caveats: SARS-CoV-2 specificity was not confirmed for second-wave clones peaking on day 37. Several responding clones turned up in pre-infection memory, indicating that cross-reactive memory may have taken part.

Sequenced sample: PBMCs or a T cell subset sorted from them (not recorded which). The gene calls are TRBV6-5 and TRBJ2-6; 8 nucleotides line up with TRBD1. The sequence came from a man aged 18 to 29 who had mild COVID-19 (a few samples of this study predate the infection). Cell type and time point are not known. The CDR3 spells CASSYLTGDSGANVLTF. CDR3 coding DNA: TGTGCCAGCAGTTACTTGACAGGGGACTCTGGGGCCAACGTCCTGACTTTC.